The clone carrying this TCR beta chain was seen a few times. The antigen is unknown. The source of the sample is a study of identical twins. Study conclusions and caveats: Low generation probability was overrepresented in out-of-frame alpha sequences shared by twins.

The CDR3 consists of 15 residues. Trimming at V came to 7 bases and at J to 3 bases, leaving 6 bases not matched to a gene. TCRdb re-called the 5' RACE reads with MiXCR, one entry per CDR3 protein. The data hold fewer than 550,000 distinct CDR3 sequences, with 13% to 15% observed a single time. A further study also used this sample, focusing on yellow fever vaccine responses in identical twins.

The sequenced sample consisted of CD4+ T cells sorted from blood. The sequence was collected from a woman aged 18-29 years in good health. The gene calls are TRBV12-3 or TRBV12-4 and TRBJ1-6, with 7 bases fitting TRBD1. For the CDR3, the DNA is TGTGCCAGCAAATCGGACAGGATCTATAATTCACCCCTCCACTTT. It encodes CASKSDRIYNSPLHF.